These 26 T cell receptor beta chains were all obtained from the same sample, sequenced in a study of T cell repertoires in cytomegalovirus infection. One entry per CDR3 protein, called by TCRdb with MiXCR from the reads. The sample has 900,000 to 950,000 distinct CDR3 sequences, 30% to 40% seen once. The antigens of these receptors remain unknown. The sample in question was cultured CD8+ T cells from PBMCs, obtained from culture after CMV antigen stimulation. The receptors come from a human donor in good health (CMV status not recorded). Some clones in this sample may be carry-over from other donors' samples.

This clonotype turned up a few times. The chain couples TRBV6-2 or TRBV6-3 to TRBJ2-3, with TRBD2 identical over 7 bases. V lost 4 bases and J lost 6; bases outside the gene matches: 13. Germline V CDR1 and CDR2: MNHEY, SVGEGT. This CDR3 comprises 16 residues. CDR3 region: CASSSSGEPPEDTQYF. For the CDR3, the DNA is TGTGCCAGCAGTTCCAGCGGGGAACCCCCGGAGGATACGCAGTATTTT.

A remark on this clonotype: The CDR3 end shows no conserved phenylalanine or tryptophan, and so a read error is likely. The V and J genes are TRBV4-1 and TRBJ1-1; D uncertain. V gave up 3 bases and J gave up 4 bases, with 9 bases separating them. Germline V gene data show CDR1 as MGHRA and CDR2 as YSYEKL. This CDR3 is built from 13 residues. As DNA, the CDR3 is TGCGCCAGCAGCCAGATTAGTGGCACTGAAGCTTTCTTG. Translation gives CASSQISGTEAFL.

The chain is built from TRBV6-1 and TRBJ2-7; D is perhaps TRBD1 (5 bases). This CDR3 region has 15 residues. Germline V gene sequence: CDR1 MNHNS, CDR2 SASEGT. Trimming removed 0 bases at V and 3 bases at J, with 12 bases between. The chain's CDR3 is CASSEAGGRGYEQYF. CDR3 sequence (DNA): TGTGCCAGCAGTGAAGCAGGCGGAAGGGGCTACGAGCAGTACTTC.

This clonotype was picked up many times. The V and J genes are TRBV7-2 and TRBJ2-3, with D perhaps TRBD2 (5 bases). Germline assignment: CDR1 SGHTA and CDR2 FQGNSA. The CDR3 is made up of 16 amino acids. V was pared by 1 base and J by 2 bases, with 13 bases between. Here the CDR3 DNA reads TGTGCCAGCAGCTTAGGAGGGATGTACCCCACAGATACGCAGTATTTT. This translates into CASSLGGMYPTDTQYF.

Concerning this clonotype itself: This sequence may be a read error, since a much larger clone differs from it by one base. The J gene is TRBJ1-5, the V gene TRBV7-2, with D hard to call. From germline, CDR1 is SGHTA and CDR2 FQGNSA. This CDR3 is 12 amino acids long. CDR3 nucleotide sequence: TGTGCCAACAGCCTACTGAATGAGCCCCAGCATTTT. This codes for CANSLLNEPQHF.

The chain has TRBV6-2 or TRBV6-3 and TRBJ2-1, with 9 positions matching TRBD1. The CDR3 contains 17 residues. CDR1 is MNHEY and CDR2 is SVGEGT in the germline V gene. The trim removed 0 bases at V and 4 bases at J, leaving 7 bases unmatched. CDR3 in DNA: TGTGCCAGCAGTTACTCAGAGGGGGACAGGGAGTACAATGAGCAGTTCTTC. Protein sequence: CASSYSEGDREYNEQFF.

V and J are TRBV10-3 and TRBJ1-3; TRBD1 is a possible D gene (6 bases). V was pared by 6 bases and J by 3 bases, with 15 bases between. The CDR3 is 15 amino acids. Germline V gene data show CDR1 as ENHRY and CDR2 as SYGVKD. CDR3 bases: TGTGCCATCAGGGGTTCTACAGGGATTGGAAACACCATATATTTT. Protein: CAIRGSTGIGNTIYF.

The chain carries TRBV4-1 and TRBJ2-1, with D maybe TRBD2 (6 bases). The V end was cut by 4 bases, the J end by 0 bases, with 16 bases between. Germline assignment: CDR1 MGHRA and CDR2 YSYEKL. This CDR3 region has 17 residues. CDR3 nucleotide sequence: TGCGCCAGCAGCCCCACAGGACTATCTAGCTCCTACAATGAGCAGTTCTTC. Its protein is CASSPTGLSSSYNEQFF.

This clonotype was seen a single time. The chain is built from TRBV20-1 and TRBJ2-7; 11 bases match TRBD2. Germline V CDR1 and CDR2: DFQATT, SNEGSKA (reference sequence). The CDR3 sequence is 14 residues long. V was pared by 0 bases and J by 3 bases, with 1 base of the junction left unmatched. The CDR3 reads CSARDLAGGYEQYF. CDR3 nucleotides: TGCAGTGCTAGAGATCTAGCGGGGGGCTACGAGCAGTACTTC.

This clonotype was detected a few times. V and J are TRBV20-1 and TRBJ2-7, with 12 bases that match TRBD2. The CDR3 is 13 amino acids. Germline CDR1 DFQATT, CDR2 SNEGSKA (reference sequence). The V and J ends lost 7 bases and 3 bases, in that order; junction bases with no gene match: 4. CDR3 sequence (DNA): TGCAGTGTCTCTAGCGGGGGGGGCTACGAGCAGTACTTC. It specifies CSVSSGGGYEQYF.

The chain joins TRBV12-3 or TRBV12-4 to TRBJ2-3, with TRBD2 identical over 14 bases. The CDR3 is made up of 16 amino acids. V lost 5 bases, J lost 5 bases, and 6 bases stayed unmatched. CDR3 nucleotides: TGTGCCAGCAGTCCCCGACTAGCGGGGGGGGAAGATACGCAGTATTTT. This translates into CASSPRLAGGEDTQYF.

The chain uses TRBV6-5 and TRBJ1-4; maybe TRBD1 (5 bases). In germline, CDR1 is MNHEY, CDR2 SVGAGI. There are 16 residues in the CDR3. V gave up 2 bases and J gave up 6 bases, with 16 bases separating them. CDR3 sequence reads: CASSYGRAARDEKLFF. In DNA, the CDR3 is TGTGCCAGCAGTTACGGCAGGGCGGCGAGGGATGAAAAACTGTTTTTT.

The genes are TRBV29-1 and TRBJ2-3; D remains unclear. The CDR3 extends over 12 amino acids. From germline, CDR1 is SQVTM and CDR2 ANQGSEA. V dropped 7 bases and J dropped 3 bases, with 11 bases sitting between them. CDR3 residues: CSAEAETDTQYF. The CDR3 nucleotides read TGCAGCGCCGAAGCCGAAACAGATACGCAGTATTTT.

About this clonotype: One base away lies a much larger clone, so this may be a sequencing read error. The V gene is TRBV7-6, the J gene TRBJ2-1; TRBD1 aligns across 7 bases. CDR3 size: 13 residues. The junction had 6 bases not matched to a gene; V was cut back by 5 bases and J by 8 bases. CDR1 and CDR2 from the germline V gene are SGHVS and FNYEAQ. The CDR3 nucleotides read TGTGCCAGCAGCGGGGACAGTTTCGATGAGCAGTTCTTC. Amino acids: CASSGDSFDEQFF.

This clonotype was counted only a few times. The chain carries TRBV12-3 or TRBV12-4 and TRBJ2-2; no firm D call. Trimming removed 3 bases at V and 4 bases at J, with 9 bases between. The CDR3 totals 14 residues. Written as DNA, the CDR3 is TGTGCCAGCAGTTTTGCGCCGCTCACCGGGGAGCTGTTTTTT. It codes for CASSFAPLTGELFF.

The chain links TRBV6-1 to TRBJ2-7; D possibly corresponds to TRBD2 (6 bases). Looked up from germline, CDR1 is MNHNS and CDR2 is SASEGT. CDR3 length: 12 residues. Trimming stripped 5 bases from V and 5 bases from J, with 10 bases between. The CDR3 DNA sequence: TGTGCCAGCAGTATCGGGAGCAACGAGCAGTACGTC. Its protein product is CASSIGSNEQYV.

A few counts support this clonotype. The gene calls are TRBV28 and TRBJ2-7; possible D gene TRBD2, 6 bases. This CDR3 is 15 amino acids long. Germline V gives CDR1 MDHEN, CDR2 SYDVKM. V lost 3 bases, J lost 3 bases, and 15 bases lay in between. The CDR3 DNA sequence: TGTGCCAGCAGTTTGGTCGGGGGAAAGGGCTACGAGCAGTACGTC. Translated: CASSLVGGKGYEQYV.

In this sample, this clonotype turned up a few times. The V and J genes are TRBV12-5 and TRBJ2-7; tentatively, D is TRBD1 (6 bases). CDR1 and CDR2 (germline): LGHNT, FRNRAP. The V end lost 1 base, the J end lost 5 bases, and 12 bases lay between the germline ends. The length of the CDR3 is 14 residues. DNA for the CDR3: TGTGCTAGTGGTTTGGCCTACAGGGTCAACGAGCAGTACTTC. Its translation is CASGLAYRVNEQYF.

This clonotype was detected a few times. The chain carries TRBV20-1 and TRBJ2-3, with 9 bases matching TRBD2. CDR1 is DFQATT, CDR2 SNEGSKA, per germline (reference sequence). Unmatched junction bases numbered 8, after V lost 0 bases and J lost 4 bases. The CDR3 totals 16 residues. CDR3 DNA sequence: TGCAGTGCTAGAGATTGGCGCGGGGGGGCCCCAGATACGCAGTATTTT. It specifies CSARDWRGGAPDTQYF.

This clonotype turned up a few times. Here the CDR3 DNA reads TGTGCCAGTAGTCCTGGATCGGGGTATTACGAGCAGTACTTC. It is translated as CASSPGSGYYEQYF. The J gene is TRBJ2-7, the V gene TRBV19; tentative D call: TRBD2 (5 bases). Germline lookup yields CDR1 LNHDA and CDR2 SQIVND (reference sequence). Trimming stripped 5 bases from V and 4 bases from J, with 15 bases between. This CDR3 spans 14 amino acids.

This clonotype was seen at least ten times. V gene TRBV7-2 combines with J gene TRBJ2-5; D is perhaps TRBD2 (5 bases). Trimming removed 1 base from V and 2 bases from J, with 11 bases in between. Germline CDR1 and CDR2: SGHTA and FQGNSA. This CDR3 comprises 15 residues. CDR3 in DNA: TGTGCCAGCAGCTTAGTAGAAGCGGATCAAGAGACCCAGTACTTC. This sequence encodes CASSLVEADQETQYF.

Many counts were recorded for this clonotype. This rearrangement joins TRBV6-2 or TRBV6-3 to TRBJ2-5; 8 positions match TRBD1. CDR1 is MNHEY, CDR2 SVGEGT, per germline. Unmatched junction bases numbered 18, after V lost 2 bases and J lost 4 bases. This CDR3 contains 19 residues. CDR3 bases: TGTGCCAGCAGTTACGACTACCCAAAGGACAGGGACACTGGAGAGACCCAGTACTTC. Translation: CASSYDYPKDRDTGETQYF.

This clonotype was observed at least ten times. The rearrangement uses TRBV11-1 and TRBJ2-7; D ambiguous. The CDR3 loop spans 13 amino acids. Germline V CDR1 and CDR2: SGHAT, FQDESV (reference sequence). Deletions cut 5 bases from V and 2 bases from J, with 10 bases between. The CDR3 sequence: CASSPGTTYEQYV. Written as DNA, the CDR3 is TGTGCCAGCAGCCCAGGAACGACCTACGAGCAGTACGTC.

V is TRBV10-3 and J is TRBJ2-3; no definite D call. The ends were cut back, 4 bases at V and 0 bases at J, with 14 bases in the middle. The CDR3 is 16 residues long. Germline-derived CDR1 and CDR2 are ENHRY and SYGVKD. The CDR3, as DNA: TGTGCCATCAGTGGCCGGCAGTCGTCTAGCACAGATACGCAGTATTTT. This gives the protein CAISGRQSSSTDTQYF.

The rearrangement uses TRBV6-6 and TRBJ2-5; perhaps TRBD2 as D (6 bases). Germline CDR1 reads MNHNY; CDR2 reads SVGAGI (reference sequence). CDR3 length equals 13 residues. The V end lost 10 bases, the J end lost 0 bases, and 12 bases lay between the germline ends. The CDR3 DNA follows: TGTGCCACCACGGGGGACCACCAAGAGACCCAGTACTTC. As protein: CATTGDHQETQYF.

The CDR3 reads CASSIGGLGRMNTEAFF. The CDR3 DNA is TGTGCCAGTAGTATAGGAGGTCTGGGACGGATGAACACTGAAGCTTTCTTT. The chain employs TRBV19 and TRBJ1-1; D possibly corresponds to TRBD1 (5 bases). V lost 1 base, J lost 0 bases, and 15 bases lay in between. This CDR3 is built from 17 residues. Germline values: CDR1 LNHDA, CDR2 SQIVND (reference sequence). Looking up the rest from reference TRBV19 and TRBJ1-1 gives the full variable domain: DGGITQSPKYLFRKEGQNVTLSCEQNLNHDAMYWYRQDPGQGLRLIYYSQIVNDFQKGDIAEGYSVSREKKESFPLTVTSAQKNPTAFYLCASSIGGLGRMNTEAFFGQGTRLTVV.